What follows describes a single T cell receptor beta chain. With autoimmune disease history or systemic immunosuppression, patients were excluded. The sample is drawn from a study of OX40 agonist ivuxolimab in advanced cancers. Study details: Treatment of patients was with ivuxolimab, an agonistic anti-OX40 (CD134) antibody. Partial responses were achieved by three patients, of whom one had hepatocellular carcinoma and two had cutaneous melanoma. Among those enrolled, mean age was roughly 62 years (range roughly 23 to 79) and roughly 84% were male.

TCRdb's table, derived via immunoSEQ multiplex PCR, lists solely in-frame clones and lacks some. The table records tens of thousands of clones, around 89% of them present only once. V was clipped by 5 bases and J by 3 bases; unmatched bases: 9. Germline values: CDR1 SGHTA, CDR2 FQGNSA. The CDR3 length is 15 residues. The sequenced sample was CD4+ or CD8+ T cells sorted from blood, obtained in a trial of the OX40 agonist ivuxolimab. The sequence was collected from an adult with an advanced solid tumor such as melanoma, head and neck, liver or kidney cancer. The chain joins TRBV7-2 to TRBJ2-7, with 8 bases fitting TRBD2. The CDR3 region is CASSNQLAELYEQYF. In DNA form, the CDR3 reads TGTGCCAGCAGCAACCAACTAGCGGAGCTCTACGAGCAGTACTTC.